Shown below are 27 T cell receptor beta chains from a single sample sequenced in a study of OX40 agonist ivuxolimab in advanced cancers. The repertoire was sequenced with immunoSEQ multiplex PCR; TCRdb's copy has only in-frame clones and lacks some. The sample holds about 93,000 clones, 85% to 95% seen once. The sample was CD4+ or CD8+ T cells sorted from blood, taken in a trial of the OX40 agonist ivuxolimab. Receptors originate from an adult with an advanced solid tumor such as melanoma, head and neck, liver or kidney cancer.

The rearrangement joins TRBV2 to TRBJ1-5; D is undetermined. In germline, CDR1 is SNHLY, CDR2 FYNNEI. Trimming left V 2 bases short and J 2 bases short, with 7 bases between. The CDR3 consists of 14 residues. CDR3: CASSEIGRNQPQHF. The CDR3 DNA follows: TGTGCCAGCAGTGAAATAGGCCGCAATCAGCCCCAGCATTTT.

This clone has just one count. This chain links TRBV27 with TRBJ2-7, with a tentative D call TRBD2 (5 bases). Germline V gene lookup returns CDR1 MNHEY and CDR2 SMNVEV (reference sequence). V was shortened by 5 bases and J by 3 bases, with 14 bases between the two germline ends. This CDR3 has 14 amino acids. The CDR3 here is CASSPLAGGYEQYF. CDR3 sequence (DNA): TGTGCCAGCAGTCCCCTTGCAGGAGGCTACGAGCAGTACTTC.

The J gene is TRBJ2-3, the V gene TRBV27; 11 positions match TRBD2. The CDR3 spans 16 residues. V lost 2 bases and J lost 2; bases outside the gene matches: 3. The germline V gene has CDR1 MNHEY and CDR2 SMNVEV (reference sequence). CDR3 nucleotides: TGTGCCAGCAGTTTACTTAGCGGGGGGGCCACAGATACGCAGTATTTT. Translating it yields CASSLLSGGATDTQYF.

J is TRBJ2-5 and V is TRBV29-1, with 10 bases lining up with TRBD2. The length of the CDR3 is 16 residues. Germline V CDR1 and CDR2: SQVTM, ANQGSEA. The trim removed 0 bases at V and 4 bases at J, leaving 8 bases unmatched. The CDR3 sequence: CSVEDPAGGPRETQYF. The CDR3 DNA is TGCAGCGTTGAAGATCCAGCGGGGGGGCCTCGAGAGACCCAGTACTTC.

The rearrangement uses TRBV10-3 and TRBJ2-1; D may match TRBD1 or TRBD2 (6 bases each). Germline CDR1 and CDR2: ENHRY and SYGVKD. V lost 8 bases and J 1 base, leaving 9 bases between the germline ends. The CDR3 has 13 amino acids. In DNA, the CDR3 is TGTGCCATCGGAGGGGGTTCCTACAATGAGCAGTTCTTC. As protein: CAIGGGSYNEQFF.

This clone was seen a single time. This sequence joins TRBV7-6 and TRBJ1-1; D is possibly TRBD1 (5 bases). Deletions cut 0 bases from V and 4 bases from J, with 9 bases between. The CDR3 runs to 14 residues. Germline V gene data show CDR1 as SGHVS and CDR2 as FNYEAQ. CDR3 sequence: CASSLAAGGTEAFF. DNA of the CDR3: TGTGCCAGCAGCTTAGCTGCGGGGGGCACTGAAGCTTTCTTT. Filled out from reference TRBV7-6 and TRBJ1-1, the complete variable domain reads GAGVSQSPRYKVTKRGQDVALRCDPISGHVSLYWYRQALGQGPEFLTYFNYEAQQDKSGLPNDRFSAERPEGSISTLTIQRTEQRDSAMYRCASSLAAGGTEAFFGQGTRLTVV.

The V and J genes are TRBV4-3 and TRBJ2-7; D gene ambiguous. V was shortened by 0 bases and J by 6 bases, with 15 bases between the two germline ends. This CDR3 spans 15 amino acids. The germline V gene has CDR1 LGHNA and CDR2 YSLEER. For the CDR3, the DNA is TGCGCCAGCAGCCAAGATGGCCCGGCCTACCGCGAGCAGTACTTC. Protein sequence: CASSQDGPAYREQYF.

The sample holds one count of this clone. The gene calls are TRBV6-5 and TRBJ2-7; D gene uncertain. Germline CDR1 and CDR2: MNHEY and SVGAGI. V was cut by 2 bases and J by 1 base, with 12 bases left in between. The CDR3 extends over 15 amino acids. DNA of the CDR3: TGTGCCAGCAGTTACGGGTTGGCAGAATCCTACGAGCAGTACTTC. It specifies CASSYGLAESYEQYF.

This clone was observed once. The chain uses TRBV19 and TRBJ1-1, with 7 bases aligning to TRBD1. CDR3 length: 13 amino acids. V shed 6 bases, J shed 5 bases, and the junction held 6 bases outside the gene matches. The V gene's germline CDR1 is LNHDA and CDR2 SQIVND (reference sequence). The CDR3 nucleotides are TGTGCCAGTAGAGACAGGGTAGGGACTGAAGCTTTCTTT. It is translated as CASRDRVGTEAFF.

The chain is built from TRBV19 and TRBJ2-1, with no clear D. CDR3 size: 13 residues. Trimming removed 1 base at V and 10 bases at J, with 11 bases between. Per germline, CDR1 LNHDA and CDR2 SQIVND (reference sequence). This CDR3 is CASSIVFAAEQFF. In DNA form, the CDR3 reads TGTGCCAGTAGTATAGTTTTCGCGGCGGAGCAGTTCTTC.

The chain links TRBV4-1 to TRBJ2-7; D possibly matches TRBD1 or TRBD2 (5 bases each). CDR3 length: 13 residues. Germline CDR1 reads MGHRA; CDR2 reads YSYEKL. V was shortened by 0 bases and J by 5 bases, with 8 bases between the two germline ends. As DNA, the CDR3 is TGCGCCAGCAGCCAAGACGGGACGGACGAGCAGTACTTC. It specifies CASSQDGTDEQYF.

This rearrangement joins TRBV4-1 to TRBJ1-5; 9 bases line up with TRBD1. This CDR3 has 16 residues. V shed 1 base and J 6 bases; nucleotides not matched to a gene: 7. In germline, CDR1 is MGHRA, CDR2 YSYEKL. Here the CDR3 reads CASSQVLQGASQPQHF. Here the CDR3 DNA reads TGCGCCAGCAGCCAAGTTCTACAGGGGGCGAGTCAGCCCCAGCATTTT.

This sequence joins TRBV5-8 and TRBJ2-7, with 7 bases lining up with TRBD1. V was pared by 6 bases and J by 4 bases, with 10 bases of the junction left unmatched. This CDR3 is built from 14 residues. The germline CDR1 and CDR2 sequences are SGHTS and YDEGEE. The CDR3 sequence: CASTPPGGQYEQYF. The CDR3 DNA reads TGTGCCAGCACCCCCCCAGGGGGACAATACGAGCAGTACTTC.

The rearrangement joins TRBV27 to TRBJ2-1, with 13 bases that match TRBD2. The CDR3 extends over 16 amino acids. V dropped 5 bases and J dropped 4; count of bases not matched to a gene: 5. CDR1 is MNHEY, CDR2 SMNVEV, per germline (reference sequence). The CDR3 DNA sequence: TGTGCCAGCAGTGTGGGACTAGCGGGGATATACAATGAGCAGTTCTTC. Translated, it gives CASSVGLAGIYNEQFF.

CDR3 DNA: TGTGCCTGGAGTCTCGTTCCCGGGGACTATGGCTACACCTTC. This encodes CAWSLVPGDYGYTF. This chain links TRBV30 with TRBJ1-2; D not resolved. Trimming took off 2 bases at V and 3 bases at J, with 13 bases between the two ends. CDR1 and CDR2 (germline): GTSNPN, SVGIG (reference sequence). CDR3 size: 14 residues. Full variable domain (outside the CDR3, taken from reference TRBV30 and TRBJ1-2): SQTIHQWPATLVQPVGSPLSLECTVEGTSNPNLYWYRQAAGRGLQLLFYSVGIGQISSEVPQNLSASRPQDRQFILSSKKLLLSDSGFYLCAWSLVPGDYGYTFGSGTRLTVV.

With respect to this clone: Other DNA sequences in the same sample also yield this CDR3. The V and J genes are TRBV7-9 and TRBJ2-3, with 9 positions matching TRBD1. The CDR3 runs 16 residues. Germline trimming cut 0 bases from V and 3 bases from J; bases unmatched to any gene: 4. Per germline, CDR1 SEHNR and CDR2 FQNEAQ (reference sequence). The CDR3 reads CASSLATTGGTDTQYF. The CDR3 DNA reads TGTGCCAGCAGCTTAGCGACGACAGGGGGGACAGATACGCAGTATTTT. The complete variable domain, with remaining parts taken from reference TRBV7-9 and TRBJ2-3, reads DTGVSQNPRHKITKRGQNVTFRCDPISEHNRLYWYRQTLGQGPEFLTYFQNEAQLEKSRLLSDRFSAERPKGSFSTLEIQRTEQGDSAMYLCASSLATTGGTDTQYFGPGTRLTVL.

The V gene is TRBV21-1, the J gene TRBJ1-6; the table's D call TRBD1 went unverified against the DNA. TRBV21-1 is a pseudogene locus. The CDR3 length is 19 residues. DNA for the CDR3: TGTGCCAGCAGCAACGAAACTGACAGTCTCAAGTCCTATAATTCACCCCTCCACTTT. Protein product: CASSNETDSLKSYNSPLHF.

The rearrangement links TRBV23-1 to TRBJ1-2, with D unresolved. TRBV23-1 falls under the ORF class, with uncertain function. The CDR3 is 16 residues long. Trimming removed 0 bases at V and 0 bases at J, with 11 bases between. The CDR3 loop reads CASSQSSRATNYGYTF. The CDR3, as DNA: TGCGCCAGCAGTCAATCGAGTAGGGCCACTAACTATGGCTACACCTTC.

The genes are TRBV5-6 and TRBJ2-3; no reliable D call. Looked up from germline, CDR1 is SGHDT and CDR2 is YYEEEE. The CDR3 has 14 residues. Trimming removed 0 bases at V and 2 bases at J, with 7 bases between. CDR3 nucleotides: TGTGCCAGCAGCTTGGCCGCAGTCACAGATACGCAGTATTTT. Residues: CASSLAAVTDTQYF.

The chain's CDR3 is CASGLVTRDTQYF. CDR3 nucleotides: TGTGCTAGTGGTTTGGTGACCAGGGATACGCAGTATTTT. V is TRBV12-5 and J is TRBJ2-3; D uncertain. Germline values: CDR1 LGHNT, CDR2 FRNRAP. This CDR3 region has 13 residues. V was pared by 0 bases and J by 6 bases, with 7 bases between. The full variable domain, in which reference TRBV12-5 and TRBJ2-3 provide the parts outside the CDR3, is DARVTQTPRHKVTEMGQEVTMRCQPILGHNTVFWYRQTMMQGLELLAYFRNRAPLDDSGMPKDRFSAEMPDATLATLKIQPSEPRDSAVYFCASGLVTRDTQYFGPGTRLTVL.

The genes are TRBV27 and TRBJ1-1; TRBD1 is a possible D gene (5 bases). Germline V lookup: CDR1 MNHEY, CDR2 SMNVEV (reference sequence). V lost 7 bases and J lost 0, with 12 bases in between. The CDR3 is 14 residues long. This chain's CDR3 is CASKARGVNTEAFF. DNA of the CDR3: TGTGCCAGCAAGGCACGGGGGGTGAACACTGAAGCTTTCTTT.

Here the CDR3 DNA reads TGTGCCAGCAGTTACTCGAAATATGGCACCGGGGAGCTGTTTTTT. Amino acid sequence: CASSYSKYGTGELFF. J is TRBJ2-2 and V is TRBV6-5; D not certain. Trimming removed 0 bases at V and 4 bases at J, with 9 bases between. Germline CDR1 MNHEY, CDR2 SVGAGI. The CDR3 contains 15 residues.

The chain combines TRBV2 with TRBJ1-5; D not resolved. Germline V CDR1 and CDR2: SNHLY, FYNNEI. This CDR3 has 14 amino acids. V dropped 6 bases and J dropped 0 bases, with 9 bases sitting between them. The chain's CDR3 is CASRPGASNQPQHF. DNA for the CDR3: TGTGCCAGCAGACCAGGAGCTAGCAATCAGCCCCAGCATTTT.

CDR3 nucleotide sequence: TGTGCCAGCAGCGTCCTTAGCGGGAGTTACAATGAGCAGTTCTTC. Translated, it gives CASSVLSGSYNEQFF. The chain couples TRBV2 to TRBJ2-1, with TRBD2 matching over 9 bases. Per germline, CDR1 SNHLY and CDR2 FYNNEI. This CDR3 contains 15 residues. J was trimmed by 4 bases and V by 6 bases; bases with no gene match: 7. Complete variable domain (other parts from reference TRBV2 and TRBJ2-1): EPEVTQTPSHQVTQMGQEVILRCVPISNHLYFYWYRQILGQKVEFLVSFYNNEISEKSEIFDDQFSVERPDGSNFTLKIRSTKLEDSAMYFCASSVLSGSYNEQFFGPGTRLTVL.

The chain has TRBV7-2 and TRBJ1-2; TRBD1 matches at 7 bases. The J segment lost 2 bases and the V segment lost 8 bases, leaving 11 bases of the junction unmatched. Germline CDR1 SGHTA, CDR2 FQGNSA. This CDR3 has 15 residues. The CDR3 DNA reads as TGTGCCAGCCCTCCAGGGGGGCGCGGAAACTATGGCTACACCTTC. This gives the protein CASPPGGRGNYGYTF.

The CDR3 DNA follows: TGTGCCACCTTAGCGGGGGGTAGCTCCTACGAGCAGTACTTC. Protein: CATLAGGSSYEQYF. The chain carries TRBV2 and TRBJ2-7; 10 bases fit TRBD2. The CDR3 spans 14 residues. Germline CDR1 SNHLY, CDR2 FYNNEI. J was trimmed by 0 bases and V by 10 bases; bases with no gene match: 6.

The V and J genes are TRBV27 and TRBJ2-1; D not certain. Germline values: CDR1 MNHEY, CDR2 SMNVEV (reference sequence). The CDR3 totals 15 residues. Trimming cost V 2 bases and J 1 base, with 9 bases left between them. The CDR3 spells CASSLGLISYNEQFF. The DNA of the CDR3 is TGTGCCAGCAGTTTAGGCCTGATATCCTACAATGAGCAGTTCTTC.